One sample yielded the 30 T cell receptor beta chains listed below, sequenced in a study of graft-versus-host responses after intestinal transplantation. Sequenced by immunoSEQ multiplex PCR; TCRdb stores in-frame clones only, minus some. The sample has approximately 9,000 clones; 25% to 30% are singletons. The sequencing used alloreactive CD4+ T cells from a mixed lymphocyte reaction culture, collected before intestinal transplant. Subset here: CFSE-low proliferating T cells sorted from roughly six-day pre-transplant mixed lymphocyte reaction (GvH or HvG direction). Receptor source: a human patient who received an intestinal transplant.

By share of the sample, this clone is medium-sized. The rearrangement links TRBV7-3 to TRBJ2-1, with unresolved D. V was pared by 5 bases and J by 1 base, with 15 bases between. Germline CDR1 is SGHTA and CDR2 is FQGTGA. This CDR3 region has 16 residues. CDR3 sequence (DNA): TGTGCCAGCAGCCCCGGACCTTCACTGTCCTACAATGAGCAGTTCTTC. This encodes CASSPGPSLSYNEQFF. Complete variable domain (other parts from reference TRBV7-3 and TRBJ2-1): GAGVSQTPSNKVTEKGKYVELRCDPISGHTALYWYRQSLGQGPEFLIYFQGTGAADDSGLPNDRFFAVRPEGSVSTLKIQRTERGDSAVYLCASSPGPSLSYNEQFFGPGTRLTVL.

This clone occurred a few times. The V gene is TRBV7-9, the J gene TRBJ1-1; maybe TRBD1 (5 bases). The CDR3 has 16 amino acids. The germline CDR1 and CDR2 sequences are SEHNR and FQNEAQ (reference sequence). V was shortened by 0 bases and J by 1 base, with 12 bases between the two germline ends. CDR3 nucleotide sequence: TGTGCCAGCAGCTTAGCCCGACAGTATTCGAACACTGAAGCTTTCTTT. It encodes CASSLARQYSNTEAFF.

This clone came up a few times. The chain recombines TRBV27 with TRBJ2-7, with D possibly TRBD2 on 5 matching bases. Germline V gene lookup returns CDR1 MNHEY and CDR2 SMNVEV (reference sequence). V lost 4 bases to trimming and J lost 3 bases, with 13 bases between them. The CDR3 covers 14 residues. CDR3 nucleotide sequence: TGTGCCAGCAGTTACAGCGGTACCTACTACGAGCAGTACTTC. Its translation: CASSYSGTYYEQYF.

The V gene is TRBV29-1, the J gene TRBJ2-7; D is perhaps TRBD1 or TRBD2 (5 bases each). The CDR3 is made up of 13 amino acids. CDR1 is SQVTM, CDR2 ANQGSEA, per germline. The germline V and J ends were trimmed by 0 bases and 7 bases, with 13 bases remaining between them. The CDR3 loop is CSVEDRENYEQYF. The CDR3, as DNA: TGCAGCGTTGAAGACAGGGAGAACTATGAGCAGTACTTC.

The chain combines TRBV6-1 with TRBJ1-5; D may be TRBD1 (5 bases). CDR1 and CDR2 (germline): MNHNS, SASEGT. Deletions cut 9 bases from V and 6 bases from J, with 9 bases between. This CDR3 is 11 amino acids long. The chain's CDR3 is CASGGGQPQHF. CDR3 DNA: TGTGCCAGTGGGGGGGGTCAGCCCCAGCATTTT.

In nucleotides, the CDR3 is TGTGCCAGCAGCTTGGACGGCGGAAACTACGAGCAGTACTTC. Residues: CASSLDGGNYEQYF. This rearrangement joins TRBV5-4 to TRBJ2-7; D is undetermined. Germline CDR1 reads SGHNT; CDR2 reads YYREEE (reference sequence). The CDR3 is 14 amino acids. The ends were cut back, 0 bases at V and 3 bases at J, with 10 bases in the middle. Drawing the rest from reference TRBV5-4 and TRBJ2-7, the complete variable domain is ETGVTQSPTHLIKTRGQQVTLRCSSQSGHNTVSWYQQALGQGPQFIFQYYREEENGRGNFPPRFSGLQFPNYSSELNVNALELDDSALYLCASSLDGGNYEQYFGPGTRLTVT.

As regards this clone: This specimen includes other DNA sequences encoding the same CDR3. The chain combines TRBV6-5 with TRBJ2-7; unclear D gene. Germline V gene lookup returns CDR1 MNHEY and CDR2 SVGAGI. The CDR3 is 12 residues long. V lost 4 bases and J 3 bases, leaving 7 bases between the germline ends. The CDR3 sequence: CASSLSGYEQYF. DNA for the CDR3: TGTGCCAGCAGTTTAAGTGGCTACGAGCAGTACTTC.

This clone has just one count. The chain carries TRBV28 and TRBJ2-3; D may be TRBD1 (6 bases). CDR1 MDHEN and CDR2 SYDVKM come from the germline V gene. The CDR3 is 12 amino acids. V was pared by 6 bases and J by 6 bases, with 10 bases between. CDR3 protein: CASRTGRDTQYF. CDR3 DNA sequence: TGTGCCAGCAGGACAGGCCGGGATACGCAGTATTTT.

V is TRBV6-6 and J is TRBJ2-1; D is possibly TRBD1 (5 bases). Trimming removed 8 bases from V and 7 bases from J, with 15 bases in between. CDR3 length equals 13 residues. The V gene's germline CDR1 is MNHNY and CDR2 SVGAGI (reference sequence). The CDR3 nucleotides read TGTGCCAGCCCCGAGGACAAAACGAATGAGCAGTTCTTC. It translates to CASPEDKTNEQFF.

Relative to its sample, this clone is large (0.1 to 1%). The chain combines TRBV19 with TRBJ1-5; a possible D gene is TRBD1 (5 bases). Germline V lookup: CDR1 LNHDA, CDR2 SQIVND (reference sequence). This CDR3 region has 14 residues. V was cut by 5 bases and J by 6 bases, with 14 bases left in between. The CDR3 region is CASSGGTHAQPQHF. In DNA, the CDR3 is TGTGCCAGTAGTGGAGGGACCCACGCTCAGCCCCAGCATTTT.

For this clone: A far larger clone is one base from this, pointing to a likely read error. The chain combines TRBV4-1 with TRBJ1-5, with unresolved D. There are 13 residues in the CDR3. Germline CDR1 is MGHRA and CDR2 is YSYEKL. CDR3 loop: CASSPVANRPQHF. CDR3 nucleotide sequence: TGCGCCAGCAGTCCGGTCGCCAATCGGCCCCAGCATTTT.

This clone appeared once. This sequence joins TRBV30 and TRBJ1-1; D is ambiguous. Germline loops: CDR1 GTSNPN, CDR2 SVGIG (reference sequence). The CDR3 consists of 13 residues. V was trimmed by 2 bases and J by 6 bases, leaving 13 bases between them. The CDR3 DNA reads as TGTGCCTGGAGTCATTACCGGGCCCCTGAAGCTTTCTTT. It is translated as CAWSHYRAPEAFF.

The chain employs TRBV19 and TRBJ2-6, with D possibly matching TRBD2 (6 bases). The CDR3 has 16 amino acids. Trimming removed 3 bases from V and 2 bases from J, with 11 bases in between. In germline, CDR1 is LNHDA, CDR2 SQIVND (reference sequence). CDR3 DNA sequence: TGTGCCAGTAGTATTGGACTAAATGCTGGGGCCAACGTCCTGACTTTC. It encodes CASSIGLNAGANVLTF.

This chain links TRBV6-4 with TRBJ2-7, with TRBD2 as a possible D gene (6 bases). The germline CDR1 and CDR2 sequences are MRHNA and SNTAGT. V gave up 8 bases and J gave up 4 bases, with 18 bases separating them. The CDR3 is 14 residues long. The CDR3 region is CASLGREKFYEQYF. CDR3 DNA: TGTGCCAGCTTGGGCCGGGAGAAGTTTTACGAGCAGTACTTC.

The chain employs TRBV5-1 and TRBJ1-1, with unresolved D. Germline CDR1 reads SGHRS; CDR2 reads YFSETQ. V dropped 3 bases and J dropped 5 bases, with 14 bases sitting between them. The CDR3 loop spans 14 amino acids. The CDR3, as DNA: TGCGCCAGCAGCTCCGTTGGCGGGCGGACTGAAGCTTTCTTT. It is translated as CASSSVGGRTEAFF.

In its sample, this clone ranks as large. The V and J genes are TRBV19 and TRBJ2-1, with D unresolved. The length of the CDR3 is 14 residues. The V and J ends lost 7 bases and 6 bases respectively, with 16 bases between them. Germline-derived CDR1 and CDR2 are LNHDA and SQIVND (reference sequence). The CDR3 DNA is TGTGCCAGTACCTTGGGCTCGACCTTCAATGAGCAGTTCTTC. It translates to CASTLGSTFNEQFF.

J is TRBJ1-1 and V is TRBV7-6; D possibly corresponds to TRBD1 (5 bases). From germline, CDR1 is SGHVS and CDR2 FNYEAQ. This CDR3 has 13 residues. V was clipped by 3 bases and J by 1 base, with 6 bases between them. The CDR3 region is CASSLGQNTEAFF. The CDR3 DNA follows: TGTGCCAGCAGCTTGGGGCAGAACACTGAAGCTTTCTTT.

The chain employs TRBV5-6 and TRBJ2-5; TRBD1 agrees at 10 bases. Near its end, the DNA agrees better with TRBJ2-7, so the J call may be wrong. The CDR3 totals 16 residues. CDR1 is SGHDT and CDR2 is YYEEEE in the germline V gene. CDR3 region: CASSFSPGQGQDEQYF. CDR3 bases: TGTGCCAGCAGCTTTAGTCCGGGACAGGGGCAGGACGAGCAGTACTTC.

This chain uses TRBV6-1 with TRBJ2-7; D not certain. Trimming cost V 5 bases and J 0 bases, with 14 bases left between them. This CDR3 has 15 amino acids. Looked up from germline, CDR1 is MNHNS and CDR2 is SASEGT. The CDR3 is CASSLIPEPSYEQYF. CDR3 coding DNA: TGTGCCAGCAGTCTAATTCCAGAGCCCTCCTACGAGCAGTACTTC.

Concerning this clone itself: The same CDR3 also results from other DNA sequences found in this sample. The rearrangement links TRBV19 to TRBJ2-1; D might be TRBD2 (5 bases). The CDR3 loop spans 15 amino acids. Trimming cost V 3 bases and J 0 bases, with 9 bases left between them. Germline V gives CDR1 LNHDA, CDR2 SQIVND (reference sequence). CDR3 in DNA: TGTGCCAGTAGTATGGGTGGGAGCTCCTACAATGAGCAGTTCTTC. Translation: CASSMGGSSYNEQFF.

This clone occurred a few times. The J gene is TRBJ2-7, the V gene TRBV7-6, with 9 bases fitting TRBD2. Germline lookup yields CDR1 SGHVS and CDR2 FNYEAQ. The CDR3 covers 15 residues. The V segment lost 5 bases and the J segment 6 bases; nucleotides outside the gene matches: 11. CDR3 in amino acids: CASSLGAGGAGEQYF. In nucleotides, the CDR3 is TGTGCCAGCAGCCTCGGAGCGGGAGGCGCGGGCGAGCAGTACTTC.

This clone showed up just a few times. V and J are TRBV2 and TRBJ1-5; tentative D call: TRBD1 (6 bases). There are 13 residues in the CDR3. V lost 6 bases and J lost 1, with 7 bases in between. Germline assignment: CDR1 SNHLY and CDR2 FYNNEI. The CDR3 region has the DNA TGTGCCAGCAGCACAGGGAGCAATCAGCCCCAGCATTTT. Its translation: CASSTGSNQPQHF.

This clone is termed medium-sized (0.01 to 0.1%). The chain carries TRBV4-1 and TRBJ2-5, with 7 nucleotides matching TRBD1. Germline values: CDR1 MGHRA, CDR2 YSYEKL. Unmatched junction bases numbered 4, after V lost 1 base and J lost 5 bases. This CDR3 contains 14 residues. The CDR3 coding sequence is TGCGCCAGCAGCCAAGTATTACAGGGGGAGACCCAGTACTTC. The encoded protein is CASSQVLQGETQYF.

CDR3: CASSTEGLRTSGVGTQYF. CDR3 sequence (DNA): TGCGCCAGCAGCACAGAGGGTTTGAGGACTAGCGGGGTGGGTACGCAGTATTTT. The rearrangement joins TRBV4-1 to TRBJ2-3, with 12 bases matching TRBD2. Trimming took 5 bases from V and 8 from J; bases not matched to a gene: 17. Germline CDR1 and CDR2: MGHRA and YSYEKL. The CDR3 length is 18 residues.

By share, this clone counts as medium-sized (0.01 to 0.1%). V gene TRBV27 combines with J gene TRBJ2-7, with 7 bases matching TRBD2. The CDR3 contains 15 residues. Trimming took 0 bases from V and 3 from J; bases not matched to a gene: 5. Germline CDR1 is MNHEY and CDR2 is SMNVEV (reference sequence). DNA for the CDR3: TGTGCCAGCAGTTTATCAGGCGGGAGTCACTACGAGCAGTACTTC. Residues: CASSLSGGSHYEQYF.

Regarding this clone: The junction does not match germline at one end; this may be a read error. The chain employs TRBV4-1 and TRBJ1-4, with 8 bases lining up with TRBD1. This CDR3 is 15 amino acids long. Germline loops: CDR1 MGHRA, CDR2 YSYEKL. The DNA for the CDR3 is TGTGCCAGCAGCCAAGGAGGGACAGGCAATGAAAAACTGTTTTTT. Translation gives CASSQGGTGNEKLFF.

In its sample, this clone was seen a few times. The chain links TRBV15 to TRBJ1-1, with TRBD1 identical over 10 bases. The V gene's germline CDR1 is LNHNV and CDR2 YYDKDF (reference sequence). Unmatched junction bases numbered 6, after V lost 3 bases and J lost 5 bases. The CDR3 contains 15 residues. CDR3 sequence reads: CATSSRDRGETEAFF. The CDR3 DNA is TGTGCCACCAGCAGCCGGGACAGGGGAGAAACTGAAGCTTTCTTT.

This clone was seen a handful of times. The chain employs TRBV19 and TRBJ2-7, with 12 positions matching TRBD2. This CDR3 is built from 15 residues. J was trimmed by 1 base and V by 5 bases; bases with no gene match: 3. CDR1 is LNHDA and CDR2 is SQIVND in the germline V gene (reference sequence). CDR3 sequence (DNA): TGTGCCAGTAGTTTCGGGACTAGCGGGTCCTACGAGCAGTACTTC. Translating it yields CASSFGTSGSYEQYF.

DNA of the CDR3: TGTGCCAGCAGTTATTCGTGGGCAGGCGCCTACAATGAGCAGTTCTTC. Translated: CASSYSWAGAYNEQFF. This chain joins TRBV6-5 and TRBJ2-1; D remains unclear. Trimming took 3 bases from V and 2 from J, leaving 14 bases between them. This CDR3 contains 16 residues. Germline V lookup: CDR1 MNHEY, CDR2 SVGAGI.

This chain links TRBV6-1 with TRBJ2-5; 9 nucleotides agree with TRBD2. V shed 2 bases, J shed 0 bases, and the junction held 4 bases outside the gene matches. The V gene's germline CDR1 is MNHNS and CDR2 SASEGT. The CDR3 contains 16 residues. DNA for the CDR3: TGTGCCAGCAGTGAACTAGCGGGACTGTACCAAGAGACCCAGTACTTC. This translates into CASSELAGLYQETQYF.